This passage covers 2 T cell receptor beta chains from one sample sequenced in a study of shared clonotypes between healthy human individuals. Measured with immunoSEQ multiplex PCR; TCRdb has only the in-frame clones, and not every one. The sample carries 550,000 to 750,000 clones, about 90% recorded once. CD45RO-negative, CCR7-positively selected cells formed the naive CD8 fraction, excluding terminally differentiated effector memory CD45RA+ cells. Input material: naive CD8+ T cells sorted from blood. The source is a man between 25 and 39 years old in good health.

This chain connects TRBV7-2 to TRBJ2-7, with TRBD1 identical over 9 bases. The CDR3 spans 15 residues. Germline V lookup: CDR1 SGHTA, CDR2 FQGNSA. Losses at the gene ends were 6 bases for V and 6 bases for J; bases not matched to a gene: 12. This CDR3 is CASSFTGTGIREQYF. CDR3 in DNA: TGTGCCAGCAGTTTTACCGGGACAGGGATACGCGAGCAGTACTTC.

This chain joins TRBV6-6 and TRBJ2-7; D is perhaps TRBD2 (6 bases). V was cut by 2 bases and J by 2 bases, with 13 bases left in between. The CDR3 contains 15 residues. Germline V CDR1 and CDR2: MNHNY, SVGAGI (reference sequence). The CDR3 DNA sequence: TGTGCCAGCAGTTACGGGGGGACGGTACCCTACGAGCAGTACTTC. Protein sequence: CASSYGGTVPYEQYF.